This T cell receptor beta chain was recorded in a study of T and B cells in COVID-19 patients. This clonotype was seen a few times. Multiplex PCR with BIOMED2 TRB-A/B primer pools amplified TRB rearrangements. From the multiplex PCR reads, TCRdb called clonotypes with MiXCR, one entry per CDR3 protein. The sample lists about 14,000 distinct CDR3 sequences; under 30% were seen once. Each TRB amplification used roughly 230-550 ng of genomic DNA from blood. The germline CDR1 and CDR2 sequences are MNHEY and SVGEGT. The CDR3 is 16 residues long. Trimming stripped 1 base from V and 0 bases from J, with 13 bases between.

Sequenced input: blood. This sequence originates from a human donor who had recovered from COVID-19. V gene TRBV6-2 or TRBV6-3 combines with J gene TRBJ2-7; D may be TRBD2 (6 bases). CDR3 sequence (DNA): TGTGCCAGCAGTTACTTAGAGGGACTCTACTCCTACGAGCAGTACTTC. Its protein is CASSYLEGLYSYEQYF.